This TCR beta chain was identified during a study of T cells in Graves' hyperthyroidism and ophthalmopathy. Broader study findings: Blood also held most thyroid clonotypes expanded beyond 0.001.

In the ophthalmopathy cohort, Clinical Activity Score was at least 3, NOSPECS grade at least 4, and duration under 3 months. Diagnostic decisions used clinical symptoms, serum thyroxine and TRAb, thyroid ultrasound and orbital computed tomography. 10 ml of fresh peripheral blood supplied the PBMCs. Per the germline V gene, CDR1 is MDHEN and CDR2 is SYDVKM. The germline V and J ends were trimmed by 5 bases and 1 base, with 27 bases remaining between them. This CDR3 spans 20 amino acids. Comment on this clonotype: Its antigen is unknown.

Authors of the study amplified TCR beta CDR3 regions from RNA transcripts. The primer set for the first-round RT-PCR of the TCR CDR3 was HTBI. TCRdb reprocessed the multiplex PCR reads with MiXCR, giving one entry per CDR3 protein. The sample consists of more than 350,000 distinct CDR3 sequences, 15% of them appearing once. The sequenced sample was blood. The rearrangement joins TRBV28 to TRBJ2-1; weak D call: TRBD2 (6 bases). The receptor was isolated from a woman aged 55-69 years with Graves' ophthalmopathy. CDR3 loop: CASSPRWGLDFFVSYNEQFF. CDR3 nucleotides: TGTGCCAGCAGTCCCCGGTGGGGACTCGATTTCTTCGTTTCCTACAATGAGCAGTTCTTC.